This is a list of T cell receptor beta chains from one sample in a study of blood T cells in healthy people across ages. TCRdb called the 5' RACE reads again in MiXCR, with one record for every CDR3 protein. The sample holds some 1.8 million distinct CDR3 sequences, approximately 40% seen once. The sample consisted of blood. Every receptor here comes from a human donor in good health. The CDR3 runs from the conserved cysteine through the conserved F or W. The D gene is left open where the match is weak. Only some rows state a clone size, as once, few, many or a class for expanded clones.

>TRBJ2-1|TRBV7-2|TRBD2|.
TGTGCCATCGGGGGGCGGGAGGGTGAGCAGTTCTTC
CAIGGREGEQFF
>TRBJ1-1|TRBV11-3|.|.
TGTGCCAGCAGCGGCCACAGGGTAGAAGCTTTCTTT
CASSGHRVEAFF
>TRBJ2-5|TRBV7-2|TRBD2|.
TGTGCCAGCAGCACACTAGCGGGGGGATACTCACAAGAGACCCAGTACTTC
CASSTLAGGYSQETQYF
>TRBJ2-1|TRBV6-2/TRBV6-3|TRBD1|.
TGTGCCAGCAGGACAGGGGGGTACAATGAGCAGTTCTTC
CASRTGGYNEQFF
>TRBJ1-5|TRBV4-1|TRBD1|few
TGCGCCAGCAGCCAGGTAGGACAGGGGGCGCGGCGGGGTCAGCCCCAGCATTTT
CASSQVGQGARRGQPQHF
>TRBJ2-7|TRBV5-1|TRBD2|.
TGCGCCAGCAGCGATCTAGCGGGGGGGCTTAGGTCCTACGAGCAGTACTTC
CASSDLAGGLRSYEQYF
>TRBJ2-7|TRBV20-1|.|.
TGCAGTGCTAGACCAGGACATGGGTTAGCCTACGAGCAGTACTTC
CSARPGHGLAYEQYF
>TRBJ1-2|TRBV7-9|.|few
TGTGCCAGCAGCTCCTTACCCTTTGGGACTGCCCTAGACTACACCTTC
CASSSLPFGTALDYTF
>TRBJ1-1|TRBV7-2|TRBD1|.
TGTGCCAGCAGCCGACAGGGGGCGGGCACCCAAGCTTTCTTT
CASSRQGAGTQAFF
>TRBJ1-1|TRBV4-1|TRBD1|.
TGCGCCAGCAGCCAAGGCGGGACGCAGGGGGCTTCTGAAGCTTTCTTT
CASSQGGTQGASEAFF
>TRBJ1-3|TRBV6-5|.|once
TGTGCCAGCAGTTACTTGTCAGGCTACTCTGGAAACACCATATATTTT
CASSYLSGYSGNTIYF
>TRBJ2-5|TRBV12-3/TRBV12-4|.|.
TGTGCCAGCAGCCCCTCGAGTTTAGGGGGAGTAGAGACCCAGTACTTC
CASSPSSLGGVETQYF
>TRBJ1-2|TRBV19|.|.
TGTGCCAGTAGTATAACAGTTGGAGCCGGCTACACCTTC
CASSITVGAGYTF
>TRBJ1-1|TRBV6-5|.|.
TGTGCCAGCAGTTGGGGGGCCCCCTCTGAAGCTTTCTTT
CASSWGAPSEAFF
>TRBJ1-2|TRBV5-1|TRBD1|few
TGCGCCAGCAGCGGGACAGCAGCTCCGGGACAGGGTAGCGGCTACACCTTC
CASSGTAAPGQGSGYTF
>TRBJ2-1|TRBV7-2|.|.
TGTGCCAGCAGCTTAAGGCGGGGACTTCCCATGTTCTTC
CASSLRRGLPMFF
>TRBJ1-1|TRBV20-1|.|few
TGCAGTGCCCCCGGGGGCACTGAAGCTTTCTTT
CSAPGGTEAFF
>TRBJ2-5|TRBV20-1|TRBD2|.
TGCAGTGCCCACGGACTAGATCAAGAGACCCAGTACTTC
CSAHGLDQETQYF
>TRBJ1-6|TRBV4-3|.|.
TGCGCCAGCAGCCAAGCTCGGGGCAGGGGAGATTCACCCCTCCACTTT
CASSQARGRGDSPLHF
>TRBJ1-4|TRBV6-6|TRBD1|few
TGTGCCAGCAGCTATTCCGACAGGGCCCCTGTGGAAAAACTGTTTTTT
CASSYSDRAPVEKLFF
>TRBJ1-4|TRBV7-9|.|few
TGTGCCAGCAGCTTATTTCGTGAGAAACTGTTTTTT
CASSLFREKLFF
>TRBJ2-7|TRBV28|TRBD1|.
TGTGCCAGCATCCTTCGACAGGGTGGGGAGCAGTACTTC
CASILRQGGEQYF
>TRBJ2-6|TRBV9|.|few
TGTGCCAGCAGCGTAGACCCTCTAACTTTCTCTGGGGCCAACGTCCTGACTTTC
CASSVDPLTFSGANVLTF